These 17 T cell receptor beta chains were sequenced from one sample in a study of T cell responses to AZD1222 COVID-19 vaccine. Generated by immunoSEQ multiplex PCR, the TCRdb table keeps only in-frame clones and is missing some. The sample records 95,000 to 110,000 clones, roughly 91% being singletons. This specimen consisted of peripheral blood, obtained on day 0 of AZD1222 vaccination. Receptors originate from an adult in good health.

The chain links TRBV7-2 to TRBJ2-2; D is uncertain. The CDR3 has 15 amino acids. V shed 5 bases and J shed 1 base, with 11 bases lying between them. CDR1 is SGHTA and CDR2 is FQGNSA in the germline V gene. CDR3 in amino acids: CASSRALLNTGELFF. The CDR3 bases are TGTGCCAGCAGCCGTGCACTGCTGAACACCGGGGAGCTGTTTTTT.

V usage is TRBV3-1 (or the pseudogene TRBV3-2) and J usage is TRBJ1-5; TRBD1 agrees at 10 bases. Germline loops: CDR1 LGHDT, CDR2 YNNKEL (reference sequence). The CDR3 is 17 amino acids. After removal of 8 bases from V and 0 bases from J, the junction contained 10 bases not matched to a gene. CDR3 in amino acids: CASAPGQGHYSNQPQHF. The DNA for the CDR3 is TGTGCCAGCGCCCCGGGACAGGGGCATTATAGCAATCAGCCCCAGCATTTT.

CDR3: CASSPGSGTDTQYF. CDR3 nucleotides: TGTGCCAGCAGCCCCGGGAGTGGCACAGATACGCAGTATTTT. The chain carries TRBV7-3 and TRBJ2-3; possibly TRBD2 for D (6 bases). CDR1 SGHTA and CDR2 FQGTGA come from the germline V gene. Trimming left V 5 bases short and J 1 base short, with 10 bases between. The CDR3 contains 14 residues.

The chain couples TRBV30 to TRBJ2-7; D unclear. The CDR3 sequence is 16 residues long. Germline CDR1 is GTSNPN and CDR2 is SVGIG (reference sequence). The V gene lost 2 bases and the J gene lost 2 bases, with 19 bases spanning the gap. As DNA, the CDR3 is TGTGCCTGGAGTTATTCGGGCACCGACATTCCCTACGAGCAGTACTTC. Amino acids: CAWSYSGTDIPYEQYF.

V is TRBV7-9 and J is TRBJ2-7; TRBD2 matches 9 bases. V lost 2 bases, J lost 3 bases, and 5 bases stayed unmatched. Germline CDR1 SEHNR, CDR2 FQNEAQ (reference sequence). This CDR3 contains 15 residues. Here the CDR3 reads CASSLLGSGSYEQYF. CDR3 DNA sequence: TGTGCCAGCAGCTTATTGGGTAGCGGGAGCTACGAGCAGTACTTC.

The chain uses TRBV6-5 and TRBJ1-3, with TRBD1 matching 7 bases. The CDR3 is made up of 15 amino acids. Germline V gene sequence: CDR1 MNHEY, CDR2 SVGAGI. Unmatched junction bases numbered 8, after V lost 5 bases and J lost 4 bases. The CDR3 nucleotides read TGTGCCAGCAGTCCGACAGGGAACCTCGGAAACACCATATATTTT. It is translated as CASSPTGNLGNTIYF.

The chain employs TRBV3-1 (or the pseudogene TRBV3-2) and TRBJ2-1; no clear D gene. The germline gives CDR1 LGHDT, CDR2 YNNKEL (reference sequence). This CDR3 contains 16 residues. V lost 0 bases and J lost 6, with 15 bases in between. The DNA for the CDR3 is TGTGCCAGCAGCCAAGATTTGATGCACATAGCCAATGAGCAGTTCTTC. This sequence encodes CASSQDLMHIANEQFF.

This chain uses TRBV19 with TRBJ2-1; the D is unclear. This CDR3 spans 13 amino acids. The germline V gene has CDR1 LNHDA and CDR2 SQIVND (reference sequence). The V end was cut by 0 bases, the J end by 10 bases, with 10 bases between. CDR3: CASSIDWAREQFF. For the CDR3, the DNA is TGTGCCAGTAGTATAGATTGGGCTAGGGAGCAGTTCTTC.

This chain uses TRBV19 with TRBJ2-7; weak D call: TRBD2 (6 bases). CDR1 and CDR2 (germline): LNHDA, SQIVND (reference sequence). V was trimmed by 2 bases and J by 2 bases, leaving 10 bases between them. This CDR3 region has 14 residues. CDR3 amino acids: CASSISGLTYEQYF. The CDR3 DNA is TGTGCCAGTAGTATAAGCGGGCTCACCTACGAGCAGTACTTC.

DNA of the CDR3: TGTGCCAGCAGCTTATCAGGGCTGACCTACGAGCAGTACTTC. Amino acids: CASSLSGLTYEQYF. The gene calls are TRBV7-2 and TRBJ2-7; possibly TRBD1 for D (5 bases). Germline CDR1 is SGHTA and CDR2 is FQGNSA. Trimming stripped 2 bases from V and 2 bases from J, with 10 bases between. The CDR3 extends over 14 amino acids.

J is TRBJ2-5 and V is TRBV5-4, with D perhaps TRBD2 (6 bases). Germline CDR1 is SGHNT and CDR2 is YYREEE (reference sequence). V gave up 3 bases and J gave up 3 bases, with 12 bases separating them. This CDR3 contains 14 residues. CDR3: CASSWDFKEETQYF. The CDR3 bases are TGTGCCAGCAGCTGGGACTTCAAGGAAGAGACCCAGTACTTC.

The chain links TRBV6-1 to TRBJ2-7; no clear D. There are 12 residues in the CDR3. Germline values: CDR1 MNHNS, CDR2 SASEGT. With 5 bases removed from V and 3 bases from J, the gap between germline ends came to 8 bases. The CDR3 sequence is CASSSNSYEQYF. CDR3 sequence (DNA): TGTGCCAGCAGTTCCAATAGCTACGAGCAGTACTTC.

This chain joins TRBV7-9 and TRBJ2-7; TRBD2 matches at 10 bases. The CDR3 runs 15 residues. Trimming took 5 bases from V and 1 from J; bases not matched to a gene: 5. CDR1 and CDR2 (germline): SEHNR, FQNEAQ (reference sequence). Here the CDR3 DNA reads TGTGCCAGCAGCGGACGGACTAGCGGTTCCTACGAGCAGTACTTC. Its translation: CASSGRTSGSYEQYF.

CDR3 region: CAWSDGPPGEKLFF. CDR3 bases: TGTGCCTGGAGTGACGGCCCCCCGGGTGAAAAACTGTTTTTT. The V gene is TRBV30, the J gene TRBJ1-4; no clear D. Trimming took off 1 base at V and 7 bases at J, with 13 bases between the two ends. CDR3 length: 14 amino acids. Germline V gives CDR1 GTSNPN, CDR2 SVGIG (reference sequence).

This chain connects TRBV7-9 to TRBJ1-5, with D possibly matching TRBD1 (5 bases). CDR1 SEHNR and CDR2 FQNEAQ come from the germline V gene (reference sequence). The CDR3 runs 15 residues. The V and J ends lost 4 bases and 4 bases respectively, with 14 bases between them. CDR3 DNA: TGTGCCAGCAGCTCAGCGGGGGTACGGAATCAGCCCCAGCATTTT. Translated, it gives CASSSAGVRNQPQHF.

CDR3 in DNA: TGTGCCAGCAGACTTGGACAGGGCAATCAGCCCCAGCATTTT. Its translation is CASRLGQGNQPQHF. The chain joins TRBV3-1 (or the pseudogene TRBV3-2) to TRBJ1-5, with TRBD1 identical over 7 bases. The CDR3 covers 14 residues. Unmatched junction bases numbered 4, after V lost 6 bases and J lost 2 bases. The V gene's germline CDR1 is LGHDT and CDR2 YNNKEL (reference sequence).

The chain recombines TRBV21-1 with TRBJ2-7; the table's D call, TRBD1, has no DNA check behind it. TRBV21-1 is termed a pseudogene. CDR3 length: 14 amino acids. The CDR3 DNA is TGTGCCAGCAGCTCGGGGACAGGGGCACAGGAGCAGTACTTC. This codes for CASSSGTGAQEQYF.